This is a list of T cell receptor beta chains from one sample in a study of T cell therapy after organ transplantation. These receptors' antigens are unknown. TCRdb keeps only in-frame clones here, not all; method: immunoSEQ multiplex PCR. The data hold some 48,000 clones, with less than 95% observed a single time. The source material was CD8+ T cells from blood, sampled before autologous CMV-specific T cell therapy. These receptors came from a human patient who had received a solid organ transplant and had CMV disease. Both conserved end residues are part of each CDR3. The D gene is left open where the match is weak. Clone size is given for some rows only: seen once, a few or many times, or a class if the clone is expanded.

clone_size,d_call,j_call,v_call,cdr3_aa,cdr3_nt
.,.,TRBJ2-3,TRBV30,CAWSVLARADTQYF,TGTGCCTGGAGTGTACTGGCTAGAGCAGATACGCAGTATTTT
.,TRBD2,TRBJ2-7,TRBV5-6,CASSDRLAGGLEQYF,TGTGCCAGCAGCGACAGACTAGCGGGAGGGCTTGAGCAGTACTTC
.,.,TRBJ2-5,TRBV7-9,CASSLGSGDIQETQYF,TGTGCCAGCAGCTTGGGGAGCGGGGACATCCAAGAGACCCAGTACTTC
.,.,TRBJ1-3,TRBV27,CASSMIGSNGNTIYF,TGTGCCAGCAGTATGATAGGATCTAATGGAAACACCATATATTTT
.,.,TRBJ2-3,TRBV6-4,CASSDGGGATDTQYF,TGTGCCAGCAGTGATGGTGGGGGAGCAACAGATACGCAGTATTTT
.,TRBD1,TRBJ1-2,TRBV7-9,CASSLGPGQGYGYTF,TGTGCCAGCAGCTTAGGCCCGGGACAGGGCTATGGCTACACCTTC
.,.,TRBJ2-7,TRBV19,CASSIQDGIYEQYF,TGTGCCAGTAGTATCCAGGACGGTATCTACGAGCAGTACTTC
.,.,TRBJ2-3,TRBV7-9,CASSLERASTDTQYF,TGTGCCAGCAGCTTAGAGCGGGCTAGCACAGATACGCAGTATTTT
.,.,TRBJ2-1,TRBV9,CASSIRLSSSYNEQFF,TGTGCCAGCAGCATTCGACTGTCGAGCTCCTACAATGAGCAGTTCTTC
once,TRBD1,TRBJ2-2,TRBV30,CAYNPGTEFNTGELFF,TGTGCCTACAACCCAGGGACAGAATTTAACACCGGGGAGCTGTTTTTT
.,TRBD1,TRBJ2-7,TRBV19,CASSIGAGGPYEQYF,TGTGCCAGTAGTATTGGTGCAGGGGGCCCCTACGAGCAGTACTTC
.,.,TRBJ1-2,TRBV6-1,CASSGGGWMNYGYTF,TGTGCCAGCAGTGGTGGGGGCTGGATGAACTATGGCTACACCTTC
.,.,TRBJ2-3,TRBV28,CASSLSPITDTQYF,TGTGCCAGCAGTTTATCGCCCATTACGGATACGCAGTATTTT
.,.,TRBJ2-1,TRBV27,CASRLGGVNNEQFF,TGTGCCAGCAGGTTAGGGGGGGTTAACAATGAGCAGTTCTTC
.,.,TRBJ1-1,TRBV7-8,CASARGGEPNTEAFF,TGTGCCAGCGCCAGAGGGGGGGAACCGAACACTGAAGCTTTCTTT
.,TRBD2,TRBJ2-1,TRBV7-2,CASSLASGRTNEQFF,TGTGCCAGCAGCTTAGCTAGCGGGAGGACCAATGAGCAGTTCTTC
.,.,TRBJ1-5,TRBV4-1,CASSQDQRSNQSQHF,TGCGCCAGCAGCCAAGATCAGCGGAGCAATCAGTCCCAGCATTTT
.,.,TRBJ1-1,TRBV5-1,CASSVGDAFSTEAFF,TGCGCCAGCAGCGTAGGGGACGCCTTCTCCACTGAAGCTTTCTTT
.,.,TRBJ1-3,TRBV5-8,CASSLGRLGNTIYF,TGTGCCAGCAGCCTGGGACGTCTAGGAAACACCATATATTTT
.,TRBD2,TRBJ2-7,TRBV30,CAWSDGTSGRYYEQYF,TGTGCCTGGAGTGACGGGACTAGCGGGAGGTACTACGAGCAGTACTTC
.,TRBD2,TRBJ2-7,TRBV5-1,CASSLSGRGVYEQYF,TGCGCCAGCAGCTTGTCAGGGCGGGGGGTCTACGAGCAGTACTTC
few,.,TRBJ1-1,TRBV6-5,CASSFGGTEAFF,TGTGCCAGCAGTTTTGGAGGGACTGAAGCTTTCTTT
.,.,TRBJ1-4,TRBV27,CASSNRATNEKLFF,TGTGCCAGCAGCAACAGGGCAACTAATGAAAAACTGTTTTTT
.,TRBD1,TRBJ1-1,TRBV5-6,CASSLTTGVEEAFF,TGTGCCAGCAGCTTAACCACAGGGGTCGAGGAAGCTTTCTTT
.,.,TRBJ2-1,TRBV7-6,CASSYRRGNEQFF,TGTGCCAGCAGCTATCGTAGGGGAAATGAGCAGTTCTTC
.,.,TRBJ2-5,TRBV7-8,CASSLVWSQETQYF,TGTGCCAGCAGCTTAGTATGGAGCCAAGAGACCCAGTACTTC
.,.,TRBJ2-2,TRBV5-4,CASSLSGTGELFF,TGTGCCAGCAGCTTGTCAGGCACCGGGGAGCTGTTTTTT
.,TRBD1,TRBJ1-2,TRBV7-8,CASSPTGTGVPGFEGYTF,TGTGCCAGCAGCCCTACCGGGACAGGGGTTCCGGGTTTTGAGGGCTACACCTTC
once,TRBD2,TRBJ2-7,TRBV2,CASGEGPTPSYEQYF,TGTGCCAGCGGGGAGGGGCCTACTCCCTCCTACGAGCAGTACTTC
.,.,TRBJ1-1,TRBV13,CASSLSSSRDNEAFF,TGTGCCAGCAGCTTAAGTTCGTCCAGGGATAATGAAGCTTTCTTT
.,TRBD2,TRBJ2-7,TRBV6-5,CASSPGLAGSYEQYF,TGTGCCAGCAGTCCCGGACTAGCGGGATCCTACGAGCAGTACTTC
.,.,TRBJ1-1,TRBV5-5,CASSLQPLAGQMNTEAFF,TGTGCCAGCAGCCTACAACCATTGGCAGGGCAAATGAACACTGAAGCTTTCTTT
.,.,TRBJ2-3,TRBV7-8,CASSFPGTESTDTQYF,TGTGCCAGCAGCTTCCCGGGAACTGAGAGCACAGATACGCAGTATTTT
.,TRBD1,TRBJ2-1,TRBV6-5,CASSHRGYNEQFF,TGTGCCAGCAGCCACAGGGGCTACAATGAGCAGTTCTTC
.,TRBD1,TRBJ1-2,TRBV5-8,CASSLGRGPGYGYTF,TGTGCCAGCAGCTTGGGAAGGGGGCCAGGCTATGGCTACACCTTC
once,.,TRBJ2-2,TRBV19,CASSIGGGELFF,TGTGCCAGTAGTATTGGGGGCGGGGAGCTGTTTTTT
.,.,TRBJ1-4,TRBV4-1,CASSSRVSEKLFF,TGCGCCAGCAGCAGCAGGGTTTCTGAAAAACTGTTTTTT
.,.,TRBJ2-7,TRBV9,CASSVTPGQGLYEQYF,TGTGCCAGCAGCGTAACGCCGGGACAAGGTCTCTACGAGCAGTACTTC
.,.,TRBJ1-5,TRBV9,CASSQYEGGNQPQHF,TGTGCCAGCAGCCAGTACGAAGGGGGCAATCAGCCCCAGCATTTT
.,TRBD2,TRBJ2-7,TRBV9,CASSPAGTSGPAYEQYF,TGTGCCAGCAGCCCCGCCGGGACTAGCGGGCCTGCCTACGAGCAGTACTTC
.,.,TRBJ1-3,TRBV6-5,CASSFSDRNTIYF,TGTGCCAGCAGCTTCTCCGACCGAAACACCATATATTTT
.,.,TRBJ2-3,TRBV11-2,CASSLEYGLFKDTQYF,TGTGCCAGCAGCTTAGAATACGGACTGTTTAAAGATACGCAGTATTTT
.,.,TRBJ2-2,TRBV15,CATSRGLSGIAGELFF,TGTGCCACCAGCAGAGGCCTCTCAGGGATCGCCGGGGAGCTGTTTTTT
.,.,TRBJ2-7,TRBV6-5,CASSYVSSGFYEQYF,TGTGCCAGCAGTTACGTAAGTTCAGGGTTCTACGAGCAGTACTTC
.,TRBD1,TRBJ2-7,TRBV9,CASSVGGTGPYEQYF,TGTGCCAGCAGCGTAGGTGGGACAGGGCCCTACGAGCAGTACTTC
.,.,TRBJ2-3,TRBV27,CASSPWTERTDTQYF,TGTGCCAGCAGCCCCTGGACAGAACGCACAGATACGCAGTATTTT
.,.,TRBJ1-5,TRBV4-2,CASSQVRGAQPQHF,TGTGCCAGCAGCCAAGTTAGAGGGGCTCAGCCCCAGCATTTT
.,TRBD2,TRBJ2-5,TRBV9,CASSGGGGIETQYF,TGTGCCAGCAGCGGTGGCGGGGGGATCGAGACCCAGTACTTC